This is a list of T cell receptor beta chains from one sample in a study of shared clonotypes between healthy human individuals. The method was immunoSEQ multiplex PCR; TCRdb's version includes in-frame clones alone and lacks a portion of them. Here the sample spans about 650,000 clones, just under 97% being singletons. Sequenced material: naive CD8+ T cells sorted from blood. These receptors all stem from a woman aged 25-40 years in good health. CDR3s include the opening cysteine and the closing phenylalanine or tryptophan. A D gene is named only where the DNA matches it firmly. Clone sizes are given selectively: once, few, many, or a class where the clone is expanded.

clone size: -
J gene: TRBJ2-3
CDR3 length: 13
V gene: TRBV4-1
D gene: -
CDR3 protein: CASSQDLEDTQYF
CDR3 DNA: TGCGCCAGCAGCCAAGATCTTGAAGATACGCAGTATTTT

clone size: -
J gene: TRBJ2-7
CDR3 length: 15
V gene: TRBV28
D gene: -
CDR3 protein: CASSFRHGQTYEQYF
CDR3 DNA: TGTGCCAGCAGTTTTCGGCATGGACAGACCTACGAGCAGTACTTC

clone size: -
J gene: TRBJ2-7
CDR3 length: 18
V gene: TRBV5-8
D gene: -
CDR3 protein: CASSLGEMWTLTSYEQYF
CDR3 DNA: TGTGCCAGCAGCTTGGGGGAAATGTGGACACTTACTTCCTACGAGCAGTACTTC

clone size: -
J gene: TRBJ2-3
CDR3 length: 13
V gene: TRBV4-1
D gene: -
CDR3 protein: CASSQEGPDTQYF
CDR3 DNA: TGCGCCAGCAGCCAAGAGGGTCCAGATACGCAGTATTTT

clone size: once
J gene: TRBJ2-1
CDR3 length: 15
V gene: TRBV7-9
D gene: -
CDR3 protein: CASSSNRASYNEQFF
CDR3 DNA: TGTGCCAGCAGCAGCAACAGGGCCTCCTACAATGAGCAGTTCTTC

clone size: once
J gene: TRBJ1-4
CDR3 length: 15
V gene: TRBV6-5
D gene: -
CDR3 protein: CASSYGNAGVGKLFF
CDR3 DNA: TGTGCCAGCAGTTATGGAAACGCCGGAGTTGGAAAACTGTTTTTT

clone size: -
J gene: TRBJ1-1
CDR3 length: 17
V gene: TRBV10-1
D gene: -
CDR3 protein: CASSESRAAAMNTEAFF
CDR3 DNA: TGCGCCAGCAGTGAGTCGCGGGCAGCCGCCATGAACACTGAAGCTTTCTTT

clone size: -
J gene: TRBJ2-3
CDR3 length: 15
V gene: TRBV7-6
D gene: -
CDR3 protein: CASSLAFPNRDTQYF
CDR3 DNA: TGTGCCAGCAGCTTAGCGTTTCCGAACCGGGATACGCAGTATTTT

clone size: -
J gene: TRBJ2-1
CDR3 length: 16
V gene: TRBV4-2
D gene: TRBD2
CDR3 protein: CASSQVPGGYYNEQFF
CDR3 DNA: TGTGCCAGCAGCCAAGTGCCGGGGGGATACTACAATGAGCAGTTCTTC

clone size: -
J gene: TRBJ2-5
CDR3 length: 14
V gene: TRBV19
D gene: -
CDR3 protein: CASSSGAGKETQYF
CDR3 DNA: TGTGCCAGTAGTAGCGGGGCTGGGAAAGAGACCCAGTACTTC

clone size: few
J gene: TRBJ2-7
CDR3 length: 15
V gene: TRBV2
D gene: TRBD1
CDR3 protein: CASSPGQGFGYEQYF
CDR3 DNA: TGTGCCAGCAGCCCGGGACAGGGATTCGGCTACGAGCAGTACTTC

clone size: -
J gene: TRBJ2-7
CDR3 length: 11
V gene: TRBV11-2
D gene: -
CDR3 protein: CASSTYGEQYF
CDR3 DNA: TGTGCCAGCAGCACTTACGGAGAGCAGTACTTC

clone size: -
J gene: TRBJ2-7
CDR3 length: 15
V gene: TRBV5-5
D gene: TRBD1
CDR3 protein: CASSLVRTGSYEQYF
CDR3 DNA: TGTGCCAGCAGCTTGGTTCGGACAGGCTCCTACGAGCAGTACTTC

clone size: -
J gene: TRBJ2-7
CDR3 length: 16
V gene: TRBV28
D gene: -
CDR3 protein: CASSVRWDGGPHEQYF
CDR3 DNA: TGTGCCAGCAGTGTTAGATGGGACGGAGGACCCCACGAGCAGTACTTC

clone size: -
J gene: TRBJ2-1
CDR3 length: 19
V gene: TRBV7-9
D gene: TRBD2
CDR3 protein: CASSPPLNSGRAGLGEQFF
CDR3 DNA: TGTGCCAGCAGCCCCCCCCTGAATAGCGGGAGGGCCGGCCTCGGTGAGCAGTTCTTC

clone size: -
J gene: TRBJ2-1
CDR3 length: 18
V gene: TRBV19
D gene: TRBD2
CDR3 protein: CASSSLGQRLAGGDEQFF
CDR3 DNA: TGTGCCAGTAGTTCCCTCGGACAAAGACTAGCGGGAGGGGATGAGCAGTTCTTC

clone size: -
J gene: TRBJ1-5
CDR3 length: 17
V gene: TRBV5-8
D gene: -
CDR3 protein: CASSLVRQLYSNQPQHF
CDR3 DNA: TGTGCCAGCAGCTTGGTTCGGCAACTATATAGCAATCAGCCCCAGCATTTT

clone size: -
J gene: TRBJ1-6
CDR3 length: 16
V gene: TRBV4-1
D gene: TRBD1
CDR3 protein: CASSPAPTGEFSPLHF
CDR3 DNA: TGCGCCAGCAGCCCCGCCCCGACAGGGGAGTTCTCACCCCTCCACTTT

clone size: -
J gene: TRBJ2-5
CDR3 length: 14
V gene: TRBV5-1
D gene: -
CDR3 protein: CASSLYGGAETQYF
CDR3 DNA: TGCGCCAGCAGCTTGTACGGGGGAGCCGAGACCCAGTACTTC

clone size: -
J gene: TRBJ2-7
CDR3 length: 17
V gene: TRBV13
D gene: TRBD2
CDR3 protein: CASSTGTSGRRPYEQYF
CDR3 DNA: TGTGCCAGCAGCACTGGGACTAGCGGGAGGCGCCCTTACGAGCAGTACTTC

clone size: -
J gene: TRBJ2-7
CDR3 length: 15
V gene: TRBV28
D gene: TRBD1
CDR3 protein: CASSFGRGGPYEQYF
CDR3 DNA: TGTGCCAGCAGTTTCGGCCGAGGGGGCCCCTACGAGCAGTACTTC

clone size: -
J gene: TRBJ2-7
CDR3 length: 13
V gene: TRBV28
D gene: -
CDR3 protein: CASSPDWAYEQYF
CDR3 DNA: TGTGCCAGCAGTCCCGACTGGGCCTACGAGCAGTACTTC

clone size: -
J gene: TRBJ1-2
CDR3 length: 13
V gene: TRBV6-4
D gene: -
CDR3 protein: CASSDSGGYGYTF
CDR3 DNA: TGTGCCAGCAGTGACTCGGGCGGCTATGGCTACACCTTC

clone size: -
J gene: TRBJ2-7
CDR3 length: 13
V gene: TRBV10-2
D gene: -
CDR3 protein: CASKTRSSYEQYF
CDR3 DNA: TGCGCCAGCAAGACTAGGAGCTCCTACGAGCAGTACTTC

clone size: -
J gene: TRBJ1-1
CDR3 length: 14
V gene: TRBV19
D gene: TRBD1
CDR3 protein: CASSMGQLNTEAFF
CDR3 DNA: TGTGCCAGTAGTATGGGACAGTTGAACACTGAAGCTTTCTTT

clone size: -
J gene: TRBJ1-4
CDR3 length: 15
V gene: TRBV9
D gene: -
CDR3 protein: CASSARTEANEKLFF
CDR3 DNA: TGTGCCAGCAGCGCTAGAACCGAGGCTAATGAAAAACTGTTTTTT

clone size: -
J gene: TRBJ2-7
CDR3 length: 13
V gene: TRBV5-1
D gene: -
CDR3 protein: CASSYGGSYEQYF
CDR3 DNA: TGCGCCAGCAGCTACGGGGGCTCCTACGAGCAGTACTTC

clone size: -
J gene: TRBJ2-7
CDR3 length: 15
V gene: TRBV11-2
D gene: -
CDR3 protein: CASSLDRDTSYEQYF
CDR3 DNA: TGTGCCAGCAGCCTGGACCGGGACACCTCCTACGAGCAGTACTTC

clone size: -
J gene: TRBJ2-7
CDR3 length: 16
V gene: TRBV11-2
D gene: -
CDR3 protein: CASSLGGVRSTYEQYF
CDR3 DNA: TGTGCCAGCAGCTTAGGGGGCGTCAGGTCGACCTACGAGCAGTACTTC

clone size: -
J gene: TRBJ2-7
CDR3 length: 13
V gene: TRBV4-1
D gene: -
CDR3 protein: CASSQDPIYEQYF
CDR3 DNA: TGCGCCAGCAGCCAAGATCCCATATACGAGCAGTACTTC

clone size: -
J gene: TRBJ2-7
CDR3 length: 14
V gene: TRBV28
D gene: TRBD1
CDR3 protein: CASSFGTGIPEQYF
CDR3 DNA: TGTGCCAGCAGCTTCGGGACAGGGATCCCCGAGCAGTACTTC

clone size: -
J gene: TRBJ2-7
CDR3 length: 14
V gene: TRBV29-1
D gene: -
CDR3 protein: CSVERAGVGSEQYF
CDR3 DNA: TGCAGCGTTGAGAGAGCCGGGGTGGGAAGCGAGCAGTACTTC

clone size: -
J gene: TRBJ2-1
CDR3 length: 15
V gene: TRBV28
D gene: -
CDR3 protein: CASSFRFGGGNEQFF
CDR3 DNA: TGTGCCAGCAGTTTCCGATTCGGAGGGGGGAATGAGCAGTTCTTC

clone size: -
J gene: TRBJ2-3
CDR3 length: 16
V gene: TRBV7-8
D gene: -
CDR3 protein: CASSLYEDFITDTQYF
CDR3 DNA: TGTGCCAGCAGCTTATATGAGGACTTCATAACAGATACGCAGTATTTT

clone size: -
J gene: TRBJ2-5
CDR3 length: 14
V gene: TRBV5-1
D gene: -
CDR3 protein: CASSLVAGTETQYF
CDR3 DNA: TGCGCCAGCAGCTTGGTTGCAGGGACAGAGACCCAGTACTTC

clone size: once
J gene: TRBJ2-3
CDR3 length: 15
V gene: TRBV5-4
D gene: -
CDR3 protein: CASSGPGRSTDTQYF
CDR3 DNA: TGTGCCAGCAGCGGACCGGGACGGAGCACAGATACGCAGTATTTT

clone size: -
J gene: TRBJ2-1
CDR3 length: 15
V gene: TRBV7-2
D gene: TRBD2
CDR3 protein: CASSLGLAGWDEQFF
CDR3 DNA: TGTGCCAGCAGCCTGGGACTAGCGGGATGGGATGAGCAGTTCTTC

clone size: -
J gene: TRBJ2-7
CDR3 length: 14
V gene: TRBV28
D gene: -
CDR3 protein: CASSFLGLPLEQYF
CDR3 DNA: TGTGCCAGCAGTTTCCTGGGACTGCCCCTCGAGCAGTACTTC

clone size: -
J gene: TRBJ1-5
CDR3 length: 15
V gene: TRBV6-5
D gene: -
CDR3 protein: CASSYAGAGNQPQHF
CDR3 DNA: TGTGCCAGCAGTTACGCGGGGGCCGGCAATCAGCCCCAGCATTTT

clone size: -
J gene: TRBJ2-2
CDR3 length: 12
V gene: TRBV27
D gene: -
CDR3 protein: CASSLLTGELFF
CDR3 DNA: TGTGCCAGCAGTTTATTAACCGGGGAGCTGTTTTTT

clone size: -
J gene: TRBJ2-6
CDR3 length: 14
V gene: TRBV4-1
D gene: -
CDR3 protein: CASSLAVGANVLTF
CDR3 DNA: TGCGCCAGCAGTCTGGCGGTAGGGGCCAACGTCCTGACTTTC

clone size: -
J gene: TRBJ2-7
CDR3 length: 14
V gene: TRBV6-5
D gene: -
CDR3 protein: CASSYSGPSNEQYF
CDR3 DNA: TGTGCCAGCAGTTACTCGGGACCCAGCAACGAGCAGTACTTC